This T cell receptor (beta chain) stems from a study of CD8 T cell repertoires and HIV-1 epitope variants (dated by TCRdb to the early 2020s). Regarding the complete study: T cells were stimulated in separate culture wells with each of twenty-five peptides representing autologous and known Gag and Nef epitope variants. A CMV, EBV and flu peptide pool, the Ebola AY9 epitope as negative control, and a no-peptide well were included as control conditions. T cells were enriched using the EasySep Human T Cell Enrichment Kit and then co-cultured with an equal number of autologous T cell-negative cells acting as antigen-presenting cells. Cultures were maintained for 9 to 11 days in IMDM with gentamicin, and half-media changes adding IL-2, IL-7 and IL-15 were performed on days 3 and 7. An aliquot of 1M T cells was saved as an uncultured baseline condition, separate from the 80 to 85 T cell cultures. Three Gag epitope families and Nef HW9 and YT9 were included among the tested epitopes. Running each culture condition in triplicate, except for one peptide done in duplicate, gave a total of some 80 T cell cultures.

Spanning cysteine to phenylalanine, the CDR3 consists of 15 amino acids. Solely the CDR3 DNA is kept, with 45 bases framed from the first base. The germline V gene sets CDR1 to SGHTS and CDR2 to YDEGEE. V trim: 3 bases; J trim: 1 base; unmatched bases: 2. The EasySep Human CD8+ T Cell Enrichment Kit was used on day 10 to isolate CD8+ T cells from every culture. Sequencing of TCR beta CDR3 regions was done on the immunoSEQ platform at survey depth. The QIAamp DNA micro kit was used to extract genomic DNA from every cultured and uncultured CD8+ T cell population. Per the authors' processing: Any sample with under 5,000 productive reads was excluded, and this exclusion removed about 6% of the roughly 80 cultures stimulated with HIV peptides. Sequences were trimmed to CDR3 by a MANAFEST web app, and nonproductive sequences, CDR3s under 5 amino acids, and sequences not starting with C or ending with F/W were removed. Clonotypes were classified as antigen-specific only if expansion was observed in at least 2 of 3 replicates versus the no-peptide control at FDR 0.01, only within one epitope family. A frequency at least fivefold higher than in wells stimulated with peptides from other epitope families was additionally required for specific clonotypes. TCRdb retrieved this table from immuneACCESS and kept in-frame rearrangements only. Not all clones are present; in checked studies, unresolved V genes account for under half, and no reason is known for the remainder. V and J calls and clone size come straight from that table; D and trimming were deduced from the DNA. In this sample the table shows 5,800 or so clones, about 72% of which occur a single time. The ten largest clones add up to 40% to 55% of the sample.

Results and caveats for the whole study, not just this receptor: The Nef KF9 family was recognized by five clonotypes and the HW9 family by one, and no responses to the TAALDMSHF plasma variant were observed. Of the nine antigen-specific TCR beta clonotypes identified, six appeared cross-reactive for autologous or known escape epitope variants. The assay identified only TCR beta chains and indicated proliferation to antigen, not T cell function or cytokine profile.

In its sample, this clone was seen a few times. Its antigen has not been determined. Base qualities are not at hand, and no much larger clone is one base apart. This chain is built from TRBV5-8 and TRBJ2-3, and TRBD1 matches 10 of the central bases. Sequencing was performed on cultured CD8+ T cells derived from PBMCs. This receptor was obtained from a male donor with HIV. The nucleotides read TGTGCCAGCAGCTCCGGGACAGGGGGCACAGATACGCAGTATTTT. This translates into CASSSGTGGTDTQYF.